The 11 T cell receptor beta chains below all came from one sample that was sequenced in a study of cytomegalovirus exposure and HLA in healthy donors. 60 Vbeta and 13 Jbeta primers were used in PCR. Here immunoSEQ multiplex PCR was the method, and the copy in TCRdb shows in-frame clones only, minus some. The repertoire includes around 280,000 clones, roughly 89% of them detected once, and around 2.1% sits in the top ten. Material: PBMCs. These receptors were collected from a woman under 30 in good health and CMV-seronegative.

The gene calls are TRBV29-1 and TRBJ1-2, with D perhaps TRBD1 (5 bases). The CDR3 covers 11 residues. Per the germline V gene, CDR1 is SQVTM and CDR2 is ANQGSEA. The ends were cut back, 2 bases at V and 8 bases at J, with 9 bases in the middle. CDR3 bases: TGCAGCGTTGAATTGGACATGGGCTACACCTTC. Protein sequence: CSVELDMGYTF. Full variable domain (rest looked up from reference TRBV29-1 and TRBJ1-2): SAVISQKPSRDICQRGTSLTIQCQVDSQVTMMFWYRQQPGQSLTLIATANQGSEATYESGFVIDKFPISRPNLTFSTLTVSNMSPEDSSIYLCSVELDMGYTFGSGTRLTVV.

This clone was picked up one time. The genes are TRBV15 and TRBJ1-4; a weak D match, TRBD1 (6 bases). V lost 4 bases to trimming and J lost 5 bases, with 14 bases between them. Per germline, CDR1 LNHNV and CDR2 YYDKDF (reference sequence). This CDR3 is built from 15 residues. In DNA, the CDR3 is TGTGCCACCAGCACGACTCTGAGGGGGAATGAAAAACTGTTTTTT. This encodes CATSTTLRGNEKLFF. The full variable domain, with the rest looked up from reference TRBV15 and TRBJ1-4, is DAMVIQNPRYQVTQFGKPVTLSCSQTLNHNVMYWYQQKSSQAPKLLFHYYDKDFNNEADTPDNFQSRRPNTSFCFLDIRSPGLGDTAMYLCATSTTLRGNEKLFFGSGTQLSVL.

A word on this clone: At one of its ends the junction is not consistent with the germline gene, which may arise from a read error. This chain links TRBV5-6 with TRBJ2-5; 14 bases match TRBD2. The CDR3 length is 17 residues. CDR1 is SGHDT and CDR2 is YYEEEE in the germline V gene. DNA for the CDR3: TGTGCCGGCAGCTTGGCCCCGGGACTAGCGGGGGAAGAGACCCAGTACTTC. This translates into CAGSLAPGLAGEETQYF.

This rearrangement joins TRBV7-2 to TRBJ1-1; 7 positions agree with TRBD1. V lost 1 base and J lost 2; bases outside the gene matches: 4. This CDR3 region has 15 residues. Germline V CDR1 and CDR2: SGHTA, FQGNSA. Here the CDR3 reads CASSLGGQFNTEAFF. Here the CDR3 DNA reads TGTGCCAGCAGCTTAGGGGGACAGTTTAACACTGAAGCTTTCTTT.

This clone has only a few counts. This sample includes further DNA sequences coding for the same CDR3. The CDR3 is CASSLTGGTDTQYF. CDR3 nucleotides: TGTGCCAGCAGCTTAACAGGGGGCACAGATACGCAGTATTTT. The J gene is TRBJ2-3, the V gene TRBV7-3, with D possibly TRBD1 on 5 matching bases. V shed 0 bases and J shed 1 base, with 5 bases lying between them. The CDR3 spans 14 residues. In germline, CDR1 is SGHTA, CDR2 FQGTGA.

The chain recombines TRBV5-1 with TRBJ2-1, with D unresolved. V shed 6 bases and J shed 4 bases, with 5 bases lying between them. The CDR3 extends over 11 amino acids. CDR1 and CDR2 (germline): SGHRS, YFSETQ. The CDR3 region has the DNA TGCGCCAGCACCCGGTACAATGAGCAGTTCTTC. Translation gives CASTRYNEQFF.

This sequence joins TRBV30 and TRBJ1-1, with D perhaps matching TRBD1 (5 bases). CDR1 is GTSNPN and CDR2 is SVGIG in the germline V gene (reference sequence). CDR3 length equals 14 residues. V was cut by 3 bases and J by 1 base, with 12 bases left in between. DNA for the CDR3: TGTGCCTGGAGAAATCCCGACAGGAACACTGAAGCTTTCTTT. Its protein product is CAWRNPDRNTEAFF.

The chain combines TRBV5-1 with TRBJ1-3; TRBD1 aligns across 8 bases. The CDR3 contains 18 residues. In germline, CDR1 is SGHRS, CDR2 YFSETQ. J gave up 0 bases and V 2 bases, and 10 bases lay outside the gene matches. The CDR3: CASSFISGTGISGNTIYF. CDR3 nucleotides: TGCGCCAGCAGCTTCATTTCCGGGACAGGCATCTCTGGAAACACCATATATTTT.

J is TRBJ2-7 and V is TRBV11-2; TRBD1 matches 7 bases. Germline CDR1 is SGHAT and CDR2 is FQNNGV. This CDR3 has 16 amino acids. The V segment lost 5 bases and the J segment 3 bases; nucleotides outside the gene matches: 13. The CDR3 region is CASSPIPGTANYEQYF. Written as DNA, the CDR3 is TGTGCCAGCAGCCCAATTCCCGGGACAGCTAACTACGAGCAGTACTTC.

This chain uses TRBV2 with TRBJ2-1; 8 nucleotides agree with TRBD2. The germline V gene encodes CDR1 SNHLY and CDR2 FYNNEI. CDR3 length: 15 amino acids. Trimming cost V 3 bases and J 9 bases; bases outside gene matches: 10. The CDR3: CASSERSGGPGEQFF. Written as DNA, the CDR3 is TGTGCCAGCAGTGAGAGGTCGGGGGGGCCGGGTGAGCAGTTCTTC.

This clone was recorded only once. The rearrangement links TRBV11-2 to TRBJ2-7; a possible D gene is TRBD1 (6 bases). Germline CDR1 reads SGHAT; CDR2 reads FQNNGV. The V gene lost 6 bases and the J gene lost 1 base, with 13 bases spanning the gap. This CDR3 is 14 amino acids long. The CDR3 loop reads CASRPDRTSYEQYF. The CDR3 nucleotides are TGTGCCAGCAGACCTGACAGGACATCCTACGAGCAGTACTTC.